This TCR beta chain was documented in a study of blood T cell repertoires in COVID-19. Study-level information: Sources were T cells, B-cell-depleted T cells, or PBMCs; the material itself was cDNA or gDNA.

Study processing details: How many nucleated cells were present was estimated from reference gene primer amplification. Produced via immunoSEQ multiplex PCR; TCRdb's table is partial and in-frame only. The V and J calls and clone size were taken over from that table, and D and trimming were inferred from the DNA. The sample has under 350,000 clones; just over 85% are singletons. Between the trimmed V and J ends, which lost 9 bases and 3 bases, there was a span of 24 bases. CDR3 size: 16 residues. Germline CDR1 SGHKS, CDR2 YYEKEE (reference sequence). This TCR was recovered from a middle-aged woman with acute COVID-19. Sequencing was performed on PBMCs or T cells enriched from blood (not recorded which). The chain links TRBV5-5 to TRBJ1-1; tentatively, D is TRBD1 (5 bases). CDR3 DNA sequence: TGTGCCACCCGACAGCTTGAGTCCTTTCGGGACACTGAAGCTTTCTTT. It translates to CATRQLESFRDTEAFF.